These 15 T cell receptor beta chains were all obtained from the same sample, sequenced in a study of blood T cell repertoires in COVID-19. Only in-frame clones appear in the TCRdb table, and some are missing; sequencing was by immunoSEQ multiplex PCR. Of 200,000 to 250,000 clones listed, approximately 85% were seen once; the top ten hold roughly 5.1%. The source material was peripheral blood. These receptors all stem from a woman between 70 and 85 years old with COVID-19, enrolled during active disease.

Concerning this clone: The junction departs from germline at one end; a sequencing error may be responsible. This chain uses TRBV2 with TRBJ2-1, with 13 bases fitting TRBD2. CDR3 length: 15 amino acids. Germline CDR1 and CDR2: SNHLY and FYNNEI. The CDR3 reads CASREGLAGVNEQFF. DNA for the CDR3: TGTGCCAGCAGAGAAGGACTAGCGGGAGTCAATGAGCAGTTCTTC. Based on the CDR3 plus reference TRBV2 and TRBJ2-1, the full variable domain is EPEVTQTPSHQVTQMGQEVILRCVPISNHLYFYWYRQILGQKVEFLVSFYNNEISEKSEIFDDQFSVERPDGSNFTLKIRSTKLEDSAMYFCASREGLAGVNEQFFGPGTRLTVL.

J is TRBJ1-5 and V is TRBV7-2, with D possibly matching TRBD1 (6 bases). CDR3 length equals 17 residues. Germline CDR1 and CDR2: SGHTA and FQGNSA. Trimming stripped 3 bases from V and 5 bases from J, with 20 bases between. The CDR3 loop is CASSLSGHLGIHQPQHF. As DNA, the CDR3 is TGTGCCAGCAGCTTGTCGGGACACCTGGGGATTCATCAGCCCCAGCATTTT.

The chain links TRBV7-2 to TRBJ2-2; 10 positions match TRBD2. The CDR3 is 16 amino acids. Unmatched junction bases numbered 11, after V lost 5 bases and J lost 8 bases. CDR1 and CDR2 (germline): SGHTA, FQGNSA. The CDR3 sequence: CASSPLGLAGVGELFF. CDR3 bases: TGTGCCAGCAGCCCCCTGGGGCTAGCGGGAGTTGGGGAGCTGTTTTTT.

This clone turned up a few times. This chain joins TRBV21-1 and TRBJ2-7; the listed D gene, TRBD2, was not tested against the DNA. TRBV21-1 is described as a pseudogene. CDR3 length: 14 amino acids. For the CDR3, the DNA is TGTGCCAGCAGCAGCGGTATCGGGGTCTACGAGCAGTACTTC. Its translation: CASSSGIGVYEQYF.

This sequence joins TRBV15 and TRBJ2-1, with 8 positions matching TRBD2. V gave up 5 bases and J gave up 5 bases; unmatched junction bases: 8. Germline V gives CDR1 LNHNV, CDR2 YYDKDF (reference sequence). This CDR3 region has 15 residues. The CDR3, as DNA: TGTGCCACCAGCGGACCGGGACTAGGCGACAATGAGCAGTTCTTC. This translates into CATSGPGLGDNEQFF.

Written as DNA, the CDR3 is TGCAGTGCTCAGGGGCCCTACGAGCAGTACTTC. The encoded protein is CSAQGPYEQYF. The chain uses TRBV20-1 and TRBJ2-7; maybe TRBD1 (6 bases). From germline, CDR1 is DFQATT and CDR2 SNEGSKA (reference sequence). V was pared by 5 bases and J by 2 bases, with 7 bases between. The CDR3 has 11 amino acids.

This clone was picked up one time. The V call is TRBV6-1, the J call TRBJ2-5; TRBD1 agrees at 7 bases. Germline CDR1 reads MNHNS; CDR2 reads SASEGT. V gave up 0 bases and J gave up 3 bases; unmatched junction bases: 13. CDR3 length equals 18 residues. The CDR3 DNA reads TGTGCCAGCAGTGAAGCAAAGGCCCGGGACAGACAGAAAGAGACCCAGTACTTC. Translation: CASSEAKARDRQKETQYF.

The rearrangement uses TRBV30 and TRBJ1-3; TRBD1 might be the D (6 bases). The CDR3 has 15 amino acids. The V end was cut by 1 base, the J end by 3 bases, with 13 bases between. Germline V gene lookup returns CDR1 GTSNPN and CDR2 SVGIG (reference sequence). The chain's CDR3 is CAWSALTGFGNTIYF. CDR3 nucleotides: TGTGCCTGGAGTGCCCTCACAGGGTTTGGAAACACCATATATTTT.

This clone was seen a single time. The chain combines TRBV30 with TRBJ1-2, with 7 positions matching TRBD1. Germline assignment: CDR1 GTSNPN and CDR2 SVGIG (reference sequence). With 3 bases clipped from V and 6 bases from J, the junction kept 10 bases outside the gene matches. This CDR3 region has 14 residues. In DNA, the CDR3 is TGTGCCTGGAGGGAGGCAGGGGGAGCGGATGGCTACACCTTC. Residues: CAWREAGGADGYTF.

This clone was detected a few times. The chain carries TRBV5-5 and TRBJ2-1, with D possibly TRBD2 on 5 matching bases. V lost 0 bases and J lost 15, with 16 bases in between. The CDR3 contains 13 residues. CDR1 is SGHKS, CDR2 YYEKEE, per germline (reference sequence). The CDR3 here is CASSLAVGEIWFF. The CDR3 DNA follows: TGTGCCAGCAGCTTGGCGGTCGGGGAGATTTGGTTCTTC.

Only a few counts were recorded for this clone. This sequence joins TRBV4-2 and TRBJ2-2, with TRBD1 matching 8 bases. CDR1 is LGHNA, CDR2 YNFKEQ, per germline. The trim removed 0 bases at V and 1 base at J, leaving 25 bases unmatched. The CDR3 length is 24 residues. CDR3 loop: CASSQDSASGSGQVNRGNTGELFF. The CDR3 nucleotides read TGTGCCAGCAGCCAAGACTCGGCCTCTGGATCGGGACAGGTAAACCGAGGGAACACCGGGGAGCTGTTTTTT.

The rearrangement joins TRBV2 to TRBJ2-7; 8 nucleotides agree with TRBD2. CDR1 is SNHLY, CDR2 FYNNEI, per germline. V shed 4 bases, J shed 6 bases, and the junction held 8 bases outside the gene matches. CDR3 length: 14 residues. CDR3 residues: CASSVGTSIFEQYF. For the CDR3, the DNA is TGTGCCAGCAGTGTAGGGACTAGTATTTTCGAGCAGTACTTC.

The rearrangement joins TRBV7-2 to TRBJ1-1; D not certain. Germline assignment: CDR1 SGHTA and CDR2 FQGNSA. The V end was cut by 3 bases, the J end by 1 base, with 6 bases between. This CDR3 comprises 13 residues. CDR3 coding DNA: TGTGCCAGCAGCTTCGACTGGAACACTGAAGCTTTCTTT. Its protein product is CASSFDWNTEAFF.

The V call is TRBV27, the J call TRBJ1-1; D not resolved. From germline, CDR1 is MNHEY and CDR2 SMNVEV (reference sequence). Trimming cost V 3 bases and J 5 bases, with 10 bases left between them. The CDR3 is made up of 13 amino acids. CDR3 DNA: TGTGCCAGCAGTTTCTCGAGGATAACTGAAGCTTTCTTT. This encodes CASSFSRITEAFF.

The gene calls are TRBV19 and TRBJ1-2; 11 bases are shared with TRBD1. V shed 4 bases, J shed 6 bases, and the junction held 10 bases outside the gene matches. The CDR3 has 16 amino acids. Germline lookup yields CDR1 LNHDA and CDR2 SQIVND (reference sequence). CDR3 nucleotide sequence: TGTGCCAGTAGTAGAAACCCTGGACAGGGGGCTCATGGCTACACCTTC. As protein: CASSRNPGQGAHGYTF.